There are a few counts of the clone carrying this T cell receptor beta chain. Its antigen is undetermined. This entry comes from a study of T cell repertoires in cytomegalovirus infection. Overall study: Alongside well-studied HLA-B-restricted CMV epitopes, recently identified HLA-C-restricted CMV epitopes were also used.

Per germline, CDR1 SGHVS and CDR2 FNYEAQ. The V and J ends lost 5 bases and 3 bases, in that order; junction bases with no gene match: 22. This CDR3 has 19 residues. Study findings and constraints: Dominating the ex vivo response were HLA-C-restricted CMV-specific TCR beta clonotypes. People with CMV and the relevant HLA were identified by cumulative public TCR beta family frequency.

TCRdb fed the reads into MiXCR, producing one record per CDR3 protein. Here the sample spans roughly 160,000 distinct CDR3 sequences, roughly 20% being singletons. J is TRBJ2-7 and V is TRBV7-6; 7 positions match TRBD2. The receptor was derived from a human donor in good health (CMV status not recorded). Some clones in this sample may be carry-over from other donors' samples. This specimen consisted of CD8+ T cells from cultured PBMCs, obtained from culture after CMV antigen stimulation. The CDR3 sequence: CASSPWAAGGSPPNYEQYF. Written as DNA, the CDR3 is TGTGCCAGCAGCCCGTGGGCGGCCGGGGGGTCCCCCCCAAACTACGAGCAGTACTTC. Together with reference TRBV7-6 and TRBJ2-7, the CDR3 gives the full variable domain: GAGVSQSPRYKVTKRGQDVALRCDPISGHVSLYWYRQALGQGPEFLTYFNYEAQQDKSGLPNDRFSAERPEGSISTLTIQRTEQRDSAMYRCASSPWAAGGSPPNYEQYFGPGTRLTVT.